One sample yielded the 7 T cell receptor beta chains listed below, sequenced in a study of CD8 T cells in Susac syndrome. Reverse transcription used about 0.45 to 1 ug RNA and random hexamers. TCRdb ran MiXCR on the immunoSEQ multiplex PCR reads and lists one entry per CDR3 protein. The sample lists about 250,000 distinct CDR3 sequences; just over 90% were seen once. The sample comprised CD4+ T cells from PBMCs. The receptors originated from a human donor with multiple sclerosis.

The chain combines TRBV29-1 with TRBJ2-1; 9 nucleotides align to TRBD2. CDR1 is SQVTM, CDR2 ANQGSEA, per germline. The ends lost 5 bases at V and 7 bases at J; junction bases unmatched: 9. This CDR3 is built from 14 residues. Here the CDR3 reads CSVSPLAGSNEQFF. The CDR3 DNA follows: TGCAGCGTTTCCCCTCTAGCGGGATCGAATGAGCAGTTCTTC.

This clonotype came up a few times. The chain combines TRBV30 with TRBJ1-1, with unresolved D. The CDR3 extends over 11 amino acids. Looked up from germline, CDR1 is GTSNPN and CDR2 is SVGIG (reference sequence). Trimming removed 3 bases from V and 5 bases from J, with 7 bases in between. The CDR3 DNA sequence: TGTGCCTGGAGCCGTGGGACTGAAGCTTTCTTT. It encodes CAWSRGTEAFF.

J is TRBJ1-2 and V is TRBV2; D gene uncertain. Germline loops: CDR1 SNHLY, CDR2 FYNNEI. CDR3 length: 11 amino acids. V dropped 5 bases and J dropped 11 bases, with 12 bases sitting between them. For the CDR3, the DNA is TGTGCCAGCAGTCCCGCGGTGCTATACACCTTC. Its translation is CASSPAVLYTF.

The chain uses TRBV14 and TRBJ1-2; no clear D. Germline values: CDR1 SGHDN, CDR2 FVKESK. V lost 1 base to trimming and J lost 7 bases, with 4 bases between them. This CDR3 spans 11 amino acids. The CDR3: CASSQAVGYTF. CDR3 DNA: TGTGCCAGCAGCCAAGCGGTTGGCTACACCTTC.

The chain links TRBV30 to TRBJ1-6; unclear D gene. V lost 4 bases, J lost 0 bases, and 10 bases lay in between. The CDR3 loop spans 15 amino acids. The germline V gene has CDR1 GTSNPN and CDR2 SVGIG (reference sequence). Here the CDR3 reads CAWTKLDSYNSPLHF. In DNA form, the CDR3 reads TGTGCCTGGACTAAACTAGACTCCTATAATTCACCCCTCCACTTT.

The chain recombines TRBV11-2 with TRBJ2-5; TRBD1 agrees at 10 bases. After removal of 3 bases from V and 4 bases from J, the junction contained 11 bases not matched to a gene. Germline-derived CDR1 and CDR2 are SGHAT and FQNNGV. The CDR3 is 17 amino acids. The CDR3 sequence: CASSFAPDRGRGETQYF. The CDR3 region has the DNA TGTGCCAGCAGCTTTGCCCCCGACAGGGGGCGAGGAGAGACCCAGTACTTC.

DNA for the CDR3: TGTGCCAGCAGCTTAGGAGGGGCTAGCGGGACCAATGAGCAGTTCTTC. It specifies CASSLGGASGTNEQFF. V gene TRBV7-9 combines with J gene TRBJ2-1; 9 positions match TRBD2. Trimming removed 1 base from V and 6 bases from J; junction bases left unmatched: 7. This CDR3 comprises 16 residues. CDR1 and CDR2 from the germline V gene are SEHNR and FQNEAQ (reference sequence).